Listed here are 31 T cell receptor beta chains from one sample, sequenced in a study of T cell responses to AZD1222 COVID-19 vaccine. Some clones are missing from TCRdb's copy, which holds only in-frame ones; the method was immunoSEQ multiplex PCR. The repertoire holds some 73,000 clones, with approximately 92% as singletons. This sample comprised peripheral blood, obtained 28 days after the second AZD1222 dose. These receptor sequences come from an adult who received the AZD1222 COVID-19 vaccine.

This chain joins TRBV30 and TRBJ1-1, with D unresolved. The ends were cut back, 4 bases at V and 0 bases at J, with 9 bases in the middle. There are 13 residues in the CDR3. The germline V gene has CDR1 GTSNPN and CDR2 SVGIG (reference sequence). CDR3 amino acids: CAWILSMNTEAFF. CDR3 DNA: TGTGCCTGGATCCTCAGCATGAACACTGAAGCTTTCTTT.

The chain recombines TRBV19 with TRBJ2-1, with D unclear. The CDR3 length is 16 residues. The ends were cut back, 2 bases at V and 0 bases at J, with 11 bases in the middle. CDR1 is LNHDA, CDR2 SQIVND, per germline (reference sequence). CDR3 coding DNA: TGTGCCAGTAGTATATTCTGGTCAAGCTCCTACAATGAGCAGTTCTTC. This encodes CASSIFWSSSYNEQFF.

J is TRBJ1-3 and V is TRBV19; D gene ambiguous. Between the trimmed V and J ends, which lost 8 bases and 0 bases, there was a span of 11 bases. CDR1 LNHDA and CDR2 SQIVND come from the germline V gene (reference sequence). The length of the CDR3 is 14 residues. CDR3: CASSSLSSGNTIYF. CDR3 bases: TGTGCCAGTTCGAGCTTGAGCTCTGGAAACACCATATATTTT.

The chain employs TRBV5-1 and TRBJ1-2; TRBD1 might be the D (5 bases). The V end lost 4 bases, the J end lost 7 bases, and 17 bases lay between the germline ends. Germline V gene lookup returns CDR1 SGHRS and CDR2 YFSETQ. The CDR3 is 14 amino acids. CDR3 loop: CASSPGHSTGGYTF. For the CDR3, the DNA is TGCGCCAGCAGCCCCGGACATTCCACCGGTGGCTACACCTTC.

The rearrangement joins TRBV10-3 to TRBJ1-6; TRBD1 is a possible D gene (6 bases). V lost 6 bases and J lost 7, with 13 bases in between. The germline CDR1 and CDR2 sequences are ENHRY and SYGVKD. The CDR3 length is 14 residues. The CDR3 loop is CAIRPTGTNSPLHF. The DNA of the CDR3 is TGTGCCATCAGGCCCACAGGGACAAATTCACCCCTCCACTTT.

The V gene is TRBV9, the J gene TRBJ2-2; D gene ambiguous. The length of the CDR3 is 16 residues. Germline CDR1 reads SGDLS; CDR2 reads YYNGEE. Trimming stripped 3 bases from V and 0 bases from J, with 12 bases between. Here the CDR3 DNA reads TGTGCCAGCAGCGCCCTTAGAATCCCGAACACCGGGGAGCTGTTTTTT. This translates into CASSALRIPNTGELFF.

This chain's CDR3 is CASRPGQGMNSPLHF. As DNA, the CDR3 is TGTGCCAGCAGACCGGGACAGGGGATGAATTCACCCCTCCACTTT. The J gene is TRBJ1-6, the V gene TRBV2; TRBD1 aligns across 10 bases. This CDR3 has 15 amino acids. V trimming: 6 bases; J trimming: 7 bases; junction bases outside the gene matches: 6. CDR1 is SNHLY and CDR2 is FYNNEI in the germline V gene.

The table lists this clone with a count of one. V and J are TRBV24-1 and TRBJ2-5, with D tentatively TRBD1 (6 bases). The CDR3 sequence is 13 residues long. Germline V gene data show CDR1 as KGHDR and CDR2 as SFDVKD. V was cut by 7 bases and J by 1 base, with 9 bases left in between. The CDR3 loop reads CATSNRAQETQYF. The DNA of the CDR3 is TGTGCCACCAGCAACAGGGCCCAAGAGACCCAGTACTTC.

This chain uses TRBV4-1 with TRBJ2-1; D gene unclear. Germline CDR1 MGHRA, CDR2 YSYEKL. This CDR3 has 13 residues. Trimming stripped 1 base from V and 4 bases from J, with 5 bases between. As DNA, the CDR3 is TGCGCCAGCAGCCAAGGCGGTTACAATGAGCAGTTCTTC. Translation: CASSQGGYNEQFF.

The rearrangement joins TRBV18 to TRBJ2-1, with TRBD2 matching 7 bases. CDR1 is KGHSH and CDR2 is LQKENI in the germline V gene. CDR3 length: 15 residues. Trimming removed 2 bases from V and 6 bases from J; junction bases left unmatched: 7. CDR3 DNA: TGTGCCAGCTCACCATCGGGCGGGAGAGGCAATGAGCAGTTCTTC. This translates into CASSPSGGRGNEQFF.

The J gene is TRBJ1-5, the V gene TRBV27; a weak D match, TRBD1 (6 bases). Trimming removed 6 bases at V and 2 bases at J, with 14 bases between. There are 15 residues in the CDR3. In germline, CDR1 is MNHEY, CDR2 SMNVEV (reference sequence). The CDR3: CASRPGGRRNQPQHF. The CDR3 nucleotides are TGTGCCAGCAGGCCCGGGGGGCGGCGCAATCAGCCCCAGCATTTT.

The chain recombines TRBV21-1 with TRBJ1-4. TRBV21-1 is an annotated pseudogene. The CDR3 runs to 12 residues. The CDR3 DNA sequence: TGTGCCAGAGGGACTCGGGGGGAAAAACTGTTTTTT. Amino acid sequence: CARGTRGEKLFF.

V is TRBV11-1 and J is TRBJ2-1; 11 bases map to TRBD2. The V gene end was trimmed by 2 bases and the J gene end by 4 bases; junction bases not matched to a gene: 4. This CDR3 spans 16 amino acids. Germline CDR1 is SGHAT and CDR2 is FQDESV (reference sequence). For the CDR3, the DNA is TGTGCCAGCAGCTTACTGGGACTAGCGGATTACAATGAGCAGTTCTTC. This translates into CASSLLGLADYNEQFF.

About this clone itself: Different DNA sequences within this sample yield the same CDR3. CDR3 nucleotides: TGTGCCAGTAGTATTGGAACCGGGGAGCTGTTTTTT. This gives the protein CASSIGTGELFF. The chain carries TRBV19 and TRBJ2-2; no clear D. The V gene lost 3 bases and the J gene lost 5 bases, with 4 bases spanning the gap. Germline CDR1 LNHDA, CDR2 SQIVND (reference sequence). There are 12 residues in the CDR3.

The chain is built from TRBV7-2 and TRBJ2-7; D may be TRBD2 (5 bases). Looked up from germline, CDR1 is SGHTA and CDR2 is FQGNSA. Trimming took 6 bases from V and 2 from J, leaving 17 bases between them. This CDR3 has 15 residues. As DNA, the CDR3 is TGTGCCAGCAGTCTAGGAGGATCTAAAACCTACGAGCAGTACGTC. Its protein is CASSLGGSKTYEQYV.

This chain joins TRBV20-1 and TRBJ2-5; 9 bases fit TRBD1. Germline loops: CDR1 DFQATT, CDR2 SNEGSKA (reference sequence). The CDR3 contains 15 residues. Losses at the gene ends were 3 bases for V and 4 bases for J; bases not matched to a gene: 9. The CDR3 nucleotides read TGCAGTGCTAGTCCACAGGGGGCGCGGGGAGAGACCCAGTACTTC. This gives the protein CSASPQGARGETQYF.

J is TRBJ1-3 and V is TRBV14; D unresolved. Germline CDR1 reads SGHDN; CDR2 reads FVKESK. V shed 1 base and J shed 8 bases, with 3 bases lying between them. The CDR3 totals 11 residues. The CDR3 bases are TGTGCCAGCAGCCAAGCATACACCATATATTTT. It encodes CASSQAYTIYF. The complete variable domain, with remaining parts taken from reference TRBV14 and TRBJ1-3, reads EAGVTQFPSHSVIEKGQTVTLRCDPISGHDNLYWYRRVMGKEIKFLLHFVKESKQDESGMPNNRFLAERTGGTYSTLKVQPAELEDSGVYFCASSQAYTIYFGEGSWLTVV.

The CDR3 loop is CANRGGLTQETQYF. In DNA form, the CDR3 reads TGTGCCAATCGCGGGGGCCTAACCCAAGAGACCCAGTACTTC. J is TRBJ2-5 and V is TRBV2; D might be TRBD2 (7 bases). Germline assignment: CDR1 SNHLY and CDR2 FYNNEI. Trimming removed 10 bases at V and 1 base at J, with 16 bases between. The CDR3 is made up of 14 amino acids.

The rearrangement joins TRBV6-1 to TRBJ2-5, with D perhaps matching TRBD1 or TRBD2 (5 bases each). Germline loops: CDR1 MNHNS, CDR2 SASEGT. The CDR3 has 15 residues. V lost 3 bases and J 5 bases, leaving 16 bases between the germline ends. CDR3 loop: CASSDRGLPRETQYF. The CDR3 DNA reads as TGTGCCAGCAGTGACCGGGGCCTCCCGCGGGAGACCCAGTACTTC.

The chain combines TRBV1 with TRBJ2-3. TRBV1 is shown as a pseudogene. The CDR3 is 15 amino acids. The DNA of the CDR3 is TGCACCAGCAGCCGGCCCCTCTGGGGTACAGATACGCAGTATTTT. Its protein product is CTSSRPLWGTDTQYF.

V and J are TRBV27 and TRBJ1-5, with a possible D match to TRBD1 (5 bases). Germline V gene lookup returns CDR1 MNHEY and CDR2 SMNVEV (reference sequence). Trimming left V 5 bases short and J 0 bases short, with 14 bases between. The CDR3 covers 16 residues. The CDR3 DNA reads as TGTGCCAGCAGTCCCCGGACAACCTATAGCAATCAGCCCCAGCATTTT. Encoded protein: CASSPRTTYSNQPQHF.

CDR3 coding DNA: TGTGCCAGCAGCCTCCTCCGGGACAGGGGTCCCTACGAGCAGTACTTC. It yields the protein CASSLLRDRGPYEQYF. The V and J genes are TRBV11-2 and TRBJ2-7; 10 bases line up with TRBD1. The CDR3 is made up of 16 amino acids. V was clipped by 5 bases and J by 2 bases; unmatched bases: 9. Germline values: CDR1 SGHAT, CDR2 FQNNGV.

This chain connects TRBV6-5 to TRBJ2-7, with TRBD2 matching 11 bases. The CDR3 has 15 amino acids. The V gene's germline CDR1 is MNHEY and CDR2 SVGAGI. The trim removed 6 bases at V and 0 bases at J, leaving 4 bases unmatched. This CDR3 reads CASRKTSGGSYEQYF. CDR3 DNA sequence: TGTGCCAGCAGGAAAACTAGCGGGGGCTCCTACGAGCAGTACTTC.

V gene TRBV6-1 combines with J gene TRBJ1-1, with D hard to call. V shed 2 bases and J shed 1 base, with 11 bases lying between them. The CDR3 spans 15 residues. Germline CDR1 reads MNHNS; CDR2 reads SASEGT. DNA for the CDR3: TGTGCCAGCAGTGAATTGGGGAGTAGGAACACTGAAGCTTTCTTT. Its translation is CASSELGSRNTEAFF.

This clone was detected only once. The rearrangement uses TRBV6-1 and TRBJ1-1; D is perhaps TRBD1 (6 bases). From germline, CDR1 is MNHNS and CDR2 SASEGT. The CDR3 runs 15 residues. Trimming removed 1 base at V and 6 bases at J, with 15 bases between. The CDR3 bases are TGTGCCAGCAGTGAAGGGGCAGGGGAGTACGCTGAAGCTTTCTTT. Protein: CASSEGAGEYAEAFF.

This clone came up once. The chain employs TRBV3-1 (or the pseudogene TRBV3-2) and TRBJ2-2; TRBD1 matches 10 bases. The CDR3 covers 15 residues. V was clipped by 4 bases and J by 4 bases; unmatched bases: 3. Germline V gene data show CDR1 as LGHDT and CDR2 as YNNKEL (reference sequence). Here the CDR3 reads CASSPRTGGTGELFF. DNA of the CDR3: TGTGCCAGCAGCCCCCGGACAGGGGGCACCGGGGAGCTGTTTTTT.

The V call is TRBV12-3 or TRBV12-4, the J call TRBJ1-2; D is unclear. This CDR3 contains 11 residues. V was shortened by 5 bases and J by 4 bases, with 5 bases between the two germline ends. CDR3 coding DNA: TGTGCCAGCAGTGACGGCTATGGCTACACCTTC. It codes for CASSDGYGYTF.

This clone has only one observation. The CDR3 DNA reads as TGTGCTAGTGGTTTGGTAACCAGGGGACTAGCCCCCTCAGATACGCAGTATTTT. The encoded protein is CASGLVTRGLAPSDTQYF. The gene calls are TRBV12-5 and TRBJ2-3, with 9 bases lining up with TRBD2. Germline loops: CDR1 LGHNT, CDR2 FRNRAP. V shed 0 bases and J 4 bases; nucleotides not matched to a gene: 11. CDR3 length equals 18 residues.

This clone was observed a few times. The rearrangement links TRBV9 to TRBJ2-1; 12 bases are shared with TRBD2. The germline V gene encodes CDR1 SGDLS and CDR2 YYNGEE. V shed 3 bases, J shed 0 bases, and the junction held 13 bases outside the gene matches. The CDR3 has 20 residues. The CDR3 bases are TGTGCCAGCAGCGCCTGGACTAGCGGGACTTTTAGGAGCTCCTACAATGAGCAGTTCTTC. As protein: CASSAWTSGTFRSSYNEQFF.

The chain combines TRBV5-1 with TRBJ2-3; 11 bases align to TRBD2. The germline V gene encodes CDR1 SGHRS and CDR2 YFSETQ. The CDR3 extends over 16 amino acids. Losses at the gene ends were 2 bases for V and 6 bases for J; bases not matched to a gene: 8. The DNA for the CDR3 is TGCGCCAGCAGCTTTAGCGGGGGGGCCGTAGGTGATACGCAGTATTTT. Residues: CASSFSGGAVGDTQYF. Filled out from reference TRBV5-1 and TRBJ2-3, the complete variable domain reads KAGVTQTPRYLIKTRGQQVTLSCSPISGHRSVSWYQQTPGQGLQFLFEYFSETQRNKGNFPGRFSGRQFSNSRSEMNVSTLELGDSALYLCASSFSGGAVGDTQYFGPGTRLTVL.

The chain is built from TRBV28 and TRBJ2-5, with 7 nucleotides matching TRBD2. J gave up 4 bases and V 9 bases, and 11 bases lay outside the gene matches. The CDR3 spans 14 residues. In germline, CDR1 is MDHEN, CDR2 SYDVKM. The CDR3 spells CASSLSGGTETQYF. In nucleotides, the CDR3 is TGTGCCAGTTCACTCTCGGGGGGAACAGAGACCCAGTACTTC.